Shown below are 26 T cell receptor beta chains from a single sample sequenced in a study of identifying expanded T cells in peripheral blood. Using immunoSEQ multiplex PCR, the repertoire was profiled, and TCRdb retains in-frame clones only, with some absent. Counted here are roughly 96,000 clones, approximately 86% occurring once; the ten biggest clones make up approximately 5%. Sequenced material: blood. These receptors were taken from a person aged 18 to 69 in good health.

This chain connects TRBV6-6 to TRBJ1-1; the D gene is possibly TRBD1 (5 bases). Germline V gene data show CDR1 as MNHNY and CDR2 as SVGAGI (reference sequence). The CDR3 sequence is 15 residues long. Trimming took 0 bases from V and 0 from J, leaving 8 bases between them. The CDR3 reads CASSYSDNLNTEAFF. The CDR3 DNA sequence: TGTGCCAGCAGTTACTCGGACAATTTGAACACTGAAGCTTTCTTT.

The chain links TRBV2 to TRBJ2-3; TRBD2 matches at 10 bases. Germline V lookup: CDR1 SNHLY, CDR2 FYNNEI. J gave up 8 bases and V 7 bases, and 12 bases lay outside the gene matches. The length of the CDR3 is 15 residues. CDR3 in amino acids: CASTRRSGGAGTQYF. Here the CDR3 DNA reads TGTGCCAGCACCCGAAGGAGCGGGGGGGCGGGTACGCAGTATTTT.

The chain is built from TRBV12-5 and TRBJ2-1; D ambiguous. V lost 5 bases to trimming and J lost 5 bases, with 7 bases between them. The CDR3 loop spans 12 amino acids. Germline-derived CDR1 and CDR2 are LGHNT and FRNRAP. In DNA, the CDR3 is TGTGCTAGTGGTGAAAAGGACAATGAGCAGTTCTTC. Protein: CASGEKDNEQFF.

The chain links TRBV5-6 to TRBJ1-2; 8 positions match TRBD1. With 5 bases clipped from V and 4 bases from J, the junction kept 13 bases outside the gene matches. This CDR3 spans 16 amino acids. Per the germline V gene, CDR1 is SGHDT and CDR2 is YYEEEE. The CDR3 nucleotides read TGTGCCAGCAGGGAGGACAGGGAACGATGGGGCTATGGCTACACCTTC. Its protein product is CASREDRERWGYGYTF.

The gene calls are TRBV5-1 and TRBJ1-1; 7 nucleotides line up with TRBD1. The CDR3 is made up of 13 amino acids. Germline lookup yields CDR1 SGHRS and CDR2 YFSETQ. The J segment lost 5 bases and the V segment lost 3 bases, leaving 4 bases of the junction unmatched. Written as DNA, the CDR3 is TGCGCCAGCAGCTCTACAGGGGAAACTGAAGCTTTCTTT. This gives the protein CASSSTGETEAFF.

This clone was seen just once. V is TRBV6-1 and J is TRBJ1-5; 9 nucleotides align to TRBD1. This CDR3 is built from 15 residues. Germline V lookup: CDR1 MNHNS, CDR2 SASEGT. J lost 1 base, V lost 6 bases, and 4 bases had no gene match. CDR3 bases: TGTGCCAGCAGCACAGGGGGCGGAAGCAATCAGCCCCAGCATTTT. Its protein product is CASSTGGGSNQPQHF.

V and J are TRBV7-2 and TRBJ2-1, with D possibly TRBD1 on 6 matching bases. CDR1 SGHTA and CDR2 FQGNSA come from the germline V gene. CDR3 size: 15 residues. V lost 1 base and J 0 bases, leaving 7 bases between the germline ends. CDR3 sequence (DNA): TGTGCCAGCAGCTTAGGAGGGGGCTCCTACAATGAGCAGTTCTTC. Its protein is CASSLGGGSYNEQFF.

The chain links TRBV7-2 to TRBJ1-1; 9 bases fit TRBD1. This CDR3 spans 15 amino acids. J gave up 4 bases and V 3 bases, and 6 bases lay outside the gene matches. Germline CDR1 SGHTA, CDR2 FQGNSA. In nucleotides, the CDR3 is TGTGCCAGCAGCTTCAATACAGGGGGCGGCACTGAAGCTTTCTTT. Amino acids: CASSFNTGGGTEAFF.

This clone appeared once. The CDR3: CASSLRDQAYNEQFF. In nucleotides, the CDR3 is TGCGCCAGCAGCCTCCGGGACCAGGCCTACAATGAGCAGTTCTTC. The V gene is TRBV4-1, the J gene TRBJ2-1, with D possibly called TRBD1 or TRBD2 (5 bases each). The CDR3 extends over 15 amino acids. V was pared by 4 bases and J by 2 bases, with 12 bases between. The germline gives CDR1 MGHRA, CDR2 YSYEKL.

The chain uses TRBV6-1 and TRBJ1-5, with a weak D call TRBD1 (5 bases). V lost 6 bases to trimming and J lost 1 base, with 13 bases between them. The CDR3 extends over 15 amino acids. Germline V gives CDR1 MNHNS, CDR2 SASEGT. The CDR3 nucleotides are TGTGCCAGCAGCACAAGTAGGGGAAGCAATCAGCCCCAGCATTTT. It encodes CASSTSRGSNQPQHF.

The V call is TRBV30, the J call TRBJ1-1; D unresolved. The V and J ends lost 6 bases and 6 bases respectively, with 8 bases between them. The CDR3 is 10 residues long. Germline V gene lookup returns CDR1 GTSNPN and CDR2 SVGIG (reference sequence). CDR3 amino acids: CACSPAEAFF. In DNA, the CDR3 is TGTGCCTGTTCCCCCGCTGAAGCTTTCTTT.

This clone was picked up one time. V and J are TRBV7-9 and TRBJ2-6; D possibly matches TRBD1 or TRBD2 (6 bases each). Trimming shortened V by 7 bases and J by 0 bases, and 16 bases separated the two germline ends. The germline V gene has CDR1 SEHNR and CDR2 FQNEAQ (reference sequence). The CDR3 loop spans 17 amino acids. CDR3 sequence: CASTRGGTVSGANVLTF. The CDR3 nucleotides are TGTGCCAGCACCCGAGGGGGGACCGTCTCTGGGGCCAACGTCCTGACTTTC.

This clone was detected once. This chain links TRBV9 with TRBJ1-3; D uncertain. Per germline, CDR1 SGDLS and CDR2 YYNGEE. Trimming cost V 0 bases and J 4 bases, with 11 bases left between them. This CDR3 has 15 residues. The CDR3 nucleotides are TGTGCCAGCAGCGTAGGCTTTTCTCCCGGAAACACCATATATTTT. Encoded protein: CASSVGFSPGNTIYF.

V and J are TRBV5-1 and TRBJ2-5; TRBD1 matches 11 bases. The ends lost 2 bases at V and 4 bases at J; junction bases unmatched: 4. Germline CDR1 SGHRS, CDR2 YFSETQ. CDR3 length: 15 residues. This CDR3 is CASSFWGQGVETQYF. CDR3 coding DNA: TGCGCCAGCAGCTTTTGGGGACAGGGGGTAGAGACCCAGTACTTC.

The chain joins TRBV2 to TRBJ2-3, with 10 bases identical to TRBD2. The germline CDR1 and CDR2 sequences are SNHLY and FYNNEI. This CDR3 comprises 15 residues. J was trimmed by 6 bases and V by 6 bases; bases with no gene match: 9. DNA for the CDR3: TGTGCCAGCAGCACAGGTCTAGCGGGGGACGATACGCAGTATTTT. Protein: CASSTGLAGDDTQYF.

V gene TRBV7-8 combines with J gene TRBJ2-3, with D perhaps matching TRBD1 (6 bases). The CDR3 contains 14 residues. V lost 5 bases and J lost 1, with 10 bases in between. Germline values: CDR1 SGHVS, CDR2 FQNEAQ. The chain's CDR3 is CASSPGVGTDTQYF. As DNA, the CDR3 is TGTGCCAGCAGCCCAGGGGTGGGCACAGATACGCAGTATTTT.

The chain joins TRBV18 to TRBJ1-1; D gene unclear. The CDR3 runs 13 residues. Germline V gives CDR1 KGHSH, CDR2 LQKENI. The germline V and J ends were trimmed by 2 bases and 3 bases, with 7 bases remaining between them. CDR3 sequence reads: CASSPGIDTEAFF. In DNA, the CDR3 is TGTGCCAGCTCACCAGGGATTGACACTGAAGCTTTCTTT.

The sample holds a few counts of this clone. This chain links TRBV10-2 with TRBJ1-1, with a weak D call TRBD1 (6 bases). CDR1 and CDR2 from the germline V gene are WSHSY and SAAADI. V was trimmed by 6 bases and J by 2 bases, leaving 25 bases between them. The length of the CDR3 is 18 residues. The chain's CDR3 is CASRGYGAGRGVNTEAFF. CDR3 nucleotide sequence: TGCGCCAGCAGGGGCTACGGGGCAGGGAGGGGGGTTAACACTGAAGCTTTCTTT.

This clone was observed once. V gene TRBV5-8 combines with J gene TRBJ2-2; D is unresolved. From germline, CDR1 is SGHTS and CDR2 YDEGEE. The CDR3 runs 15 residues. Trimming left V 2 bases short and J 1 base short, with 9 bases between. CDR3 DNA: TGTGCCAGCAGCTTTTTTCCGAGGAACACCGGGGAGCTGTTTTTT. Translated, it gives CASSFFPRNTGELFF.

V usage is TRBV5-5 and J usage is TRBJ1-6; a weak D match, TRBD1 (6 bases). There are 14 residues in the CDR3. Germline V CDR1 and CDR2: SGHKS, YYEKEE (reference sequence). V was trimmed by 0 bases and J by 8 bases, leaving 9 bases between them. CDR3 loop: CASSLAQGYSPLHF. CDR3 coding DNA: TGTGCCAGCAGCTTGGCACAGGGTTATTCACCCCTCCACTTT.

The rearrangement uses TRBV10-3 and TRBJ2-2; TRBD1 is a possible D gene (6 bases). Germline V gene sequence: CDR1 ENHRY, CDR2 SYGVKD. The CDR3 sequence is 16 residues long. V was clipped by 6 bases and J by 0 bases, with 14 bases between them. CDR3 in amino acids: CAISNRETANTGELFF. The CDR3, as DNA: TGTGCCATCAGCAACAGGGAAACCGCGAACACCGGGGAGCTGTTTTTT.

The chain links TRBV2 to TRBJ2-5, with TRBD1 matching over 7 bases. The germline V gene has CDR1 SNHLY and CDR2 FYNNEI. The junction had 7 bases not matched to a gene; V was cut back by 10 bases and J by 5 bases. CDR3 length: 12 residues. The CDR3 nucleotides read TGTGCCACCAGGGAAGGGGGCGAGACCCAGTACTTC. Translation gives CATREGGETQYF.

The rearrangement links TRBV19 to TRBJ2-1; 8 nucleotides agree with TRBD2. Trimming took 3 bases from V and 5 from J; bases not matched to a gene: 9. CDR3 size: 16 residues. Germline values: CDR1 LNHDA, CDR2 SQIVND (reference sequence). The CDR3 sequence is CASSIPSGLGDNEQFF. The CDR3 DNA is TGTGCCAGTAGTATTCCCTCGGGACTAGGGGACAATGAGCAGTTCTTC. Variable domain in full (rest from reference TRBV19 and TRBJ2-1): DGGITQSPKYLFRKEGQNVTLSCEQNLNHDAMYWYRQDPGQGLRLIYYSQIVNDFQKGDIAEGYSVSREKKESFPLTVTSAQKNPTAFYLCASSIPSGLGDNEQFFGPGTRLTVL.

The gene calls are TRBV5-1 and TRBJ2-5; D possibly uses TRBD1 or TRBD2 (5 bases each). There are 14 residues in the CDR3. V was shortened by 9 bases and J by 7 bases, with 22 bases between the two germline ends. Germline-derived CDR1 and CDR2 are SGHRS and YFSETQ. DNA for the CDR3: TGCGCCACACAACCCGGGGACCGCTTTGGGACCCAGTACTTC. It encodes CATQPGDRFGTQYF. The variable domain in full, with the rest retrieved from reference TRBV5-1 and TRBJ2-5, is KAGVTQTPRYLIKTRGQQVTLSCSPISGHRSVSWYQQTPGQGLQFLFEYFSETQRNKGNFPGRFSGRQFSNSRSEMNVSTLELGDSALYLCATQPGDRFGTQYFGPGTRLLVL.

The rearrangement links TRBV6-6 to TRBJ2-3; D assignment may be TRBD1 or TRBD2 (6 bases each). The CDR3 runs 14 residues. V was trimmed by 7 bases and J by 1 base, leaving 12 bases between them. Germline CDR1 reads MNHNY; CDR2 reads SVGAGI (reference sequence). The DNA for the CDR3 is TGTGCCAGCAATGATAGGGGGGGCACAGATACGCAGTATTTT. It yields the protein CASNDRGGTDTQYF.

CDR3 loop: CASRETGDYGYTF. The CDR3 nucleotides read TGTGCCAGTAGAGAGACAGGGGACTATGGCTACACCTTC. The V and J genes are TRBV19 and TRBJ1-2; 8 bases line up with TRBD1. The ends lost 6 bases at V and 3 bases at J; junction bases unmatched: 3. CDR3 length: 13 residues. CDR1 LNHDA and CDR2 SQIVND come from the germline V gene (reference sequence).